Listed here are 20 T cell receptor beta chains from one sample, sequenced in a study of blood T cell repertoires in COVID-19. Data came from immunoSEQ multiplex PCR; TCRdb stores just in-frame clones and leaves some out. The sample carries around 180,000 clones, 88% recorded once. The sequenced sample consisted of peripheral blood. These receptors came from a man between 60 and 75 years old with acute or convalescent COVID-19.

The chain has TRBV6-5 and TRBJ1-2, with 9 bases that match TRBD1. CDR1 and CDR2 (germline): MNHEY, SVGAGI. CDR3 size: 14 residues. V shed 7 bases, J shed 3 bases, and the junction held 6 bases outside the gene matches. CDR3 bases: TGTGCCAGCACCCGGACAGGGGCGGACTATGGCTACACCTTC. This encodes CASTRTGADYGYTF.

CDR3 in DNA: TGTGCCAGCTCACCGTGGAGGGCACAGCCCCAGCATTTT. This gives the protein CASSPWRAQPQHF. The genes are TRBV18 and TRBJ1-5, with D hard to call. The length of the CDR3 is 13 residues. Germline lookup yields CDR1 KGHSH and CDR2 LQKENI. The V and J ends lost 3 bases and 7 bases respectively, with 10 bases between them.

The chain couples TRBV4-1 to TRBJ2-3; no clear D. The CDR3 is made up of 12 amino acids. Per the germline V gene, CDR1 is MGHRA and CDR2 is YSYEKL. V gave up 1 base and J gave up 5 bases, with 4 bases separating them. CDR3 DNA: TGCGCCAGCAGCCAAGGACAAGATACGCAGTATTTT. Amino acids: CASSQGQDTQYF.

This CDR3 is CASSRSTGATSYEQYF. For the CDR3, the DNA is TGTGCCAGCAGCAGGAGTACAGGGGCGACCTCCTACGAGCAGTACTTC. The chain employs TRBV25-1 and TRBJ2-7, with 7 bases identical to TRBD1. V gave up 6 bases and J gave up 0 bases; unmatched junction bases: 11. Germline lookup yields CDR1 MGHDK and CDR2 SYGVNS. The CDR3 spans 16 residues.

This clone was counted once. The gene calls are TRBV10-1 and TRBJ2-1, with TRBD1 as a possible D gene (5 bases). The germline V gene has CDR1 WNHNN and CDR2 SYGVQD (reference sequence). Trimming took 0 bases from V and 7 from J, leaving 13 bases between them. The CDR3 runs 15 residues. Here the CDR3 DNA reads TGCGCCAGCAGTGAGTCGAAGTCCAGGGATAATGAGCAGTTCTTC. Translated: CASSESKSRDNEQFF.

V usage is TRBV2 and J usage is TRBJ1-2; 10 nucleotides line up with TRBD1. V trimming: 4 bases; J trimming: 6 bases; junction bases outside the gene matches: 5. This CDR3 contains 14 residues. Per the germline V gene, CDR1 is SNHLY and CDR2 is FYNNEI. In DNA form, the CDR3 reads TGTGCCAGCAGTGTAGTCGGACAGGGGGATGGCTACACCTTC. Protein sequence: CASSVVGQGDGYTF.

The chain joins TRBV23-1 to TRBJ2-3, with a tentative D call TRBD2 (7 bases). TRBV23-1 carries the ORF label, with uncertain function. The CDR3 runs 16 residues. The V end was cut by 3 bases, the J end by 5 bases, with 18 bases between. The CDR3 DNA reads TGCGCCAGCAGTCACCCCTTCGGGGGGCTTAAAGATACGCAGTATTTT. It is translated as CASSHPFGGLKDTQYF.

V is TRBV7-2 and J is TRBJ2-4; 8 bases agree with TRBD1. The CDR3 loop spans 14 amino acids. The trim removed 5 bases at V and 9 bases at J, leaving 9 bases unmatched. The germline V gene has CDR1 SGHTA and CDR2 FQGNSA. CDR3: CASSTRTGYLIQYF. The CDR3 region has the DNA TGTGCCAGCAGCACAAGGACAGGGTATCTCATTCAGTACTTC.

The rearrangement joins TRBV28 to TRBJ1-4; D gene ambiguous. With 8 bases removed from V and 4 bases from J, the gap between germline ends came to 8 bases. Looked up from germline, CDR1 is MDHEN and CDR2 is SYDVKM. The CDR3 sequence is 12 residues long. The CDR3 loop is CASSVFNEKLFF. Here the CDR3 DNA reads TGTGCCAGCTCAGTATTTAATGAAAAACTGTTTTTT.

The J gene is TRBJ2-3, the V gene TRBV27; possibly TRBD1 for D (6 bases). Germline V gives CDR1 MNHEY, CDR2 SMNVEV (reference sequence). Trimming removed 2 bases from V and 5 bases from J, with 14 bases in between. The length of the CDR3 is 15 residues. CDR3 in DNA: TGTGCCAGCAGTTTAAGAGGGGGTTGGGGAGATACGCAGTATTTT. It codes for CASSLRGGWGDTQYF.

In its sample, this clone was seen once. The chain couples TRBV4-3 to TRBJ2-1; 8 nucleotides match TRBD2. This CDR3 spans 18 amino acids. V lost 0 bases to trimming and J lost 0 bases; unmatched junction nucleotides: 7. CDR1 LGHNA and CDR2 YSLEER come from the germline V gene. The CDR3 sequence: CASSQDRGRMGSYNEQFF. CDR3 bases: TGCGCCAGCAGCCAAGACCGCGGGAGGATGGGCTCCTACAATGAGCAGTTCTTC.

The rearrangement uses TRBV2 and TRBJ1-5; 7 bases agree with TRBD1. Germline assignment: CDR1 SNHLY and CDR2 FYNNEI. This CDR3 is 16 amino acids long. J was trimmed by 0 bases and V by 6 bases; bases with no gene match: 8. CDR3 coding DNA: TGTGCCAGCAGCCCCGAGGGACAGATTAGCAATCAGCCCCAGCATTTT. This sequence encodes CASSPEGQISNQPQHF.

The chain joins TRBV24-1 to TRBJ2-1; 9 bases agree with TRBD1. J gave up 10 bases and V 9 bases, and 9 bases lay outside the gene matches. Germline V lookup: CDR1 KGHDR, CDR2 SFDVKD. This CDR3 spans 13 amino acids. DNA for the CDR3: TGTGCCACCTCCGTTAGACAGGGGGGAGAGCAGTTCTTC. Translating gives CATSVRQGGEQFF.

This clone was observed once. V is TRBV5-1 and J is TRBJ1-4; TRBD1 matches 7 bases. The J segment lost 8 bases and the V segment lost 3 bases, leaving 10 bases of the junction unmatched. CDR1 and CDR2 from the germline V gene are SGHRS and YFSETQ. CDR3 length: 15 residues. Here the CDR3 reads CASSSNRGTGEKLFF. The CDR3 DNA sequence: TGCGCCAGCAGCTCAAACAGGGGCACGGGGGAAAAACTGTTTTTT.

The V and J genes are TRBV30 and TRBJ1-2; 7 bases map to TRBD1. Germline lookup yields CDR1 GTSNPN and CDR2 SVGIG (reference sequence). Germline trimming cut 0 bases from V and 6 bases from J; bases unmatched to any gene: 4. The CDR3 consists of 13 residues. CDR3 sequence (DNA): TGTGCCTGGAGTGTAAACAGGGGAAATGGCTACACCTTC. It translates to CAWSVNRGNGYTF.

V gene TRBV9 combines with J gene TRBJ2-7; D is uncertain. Looked up from germline, CDR1 is SGDLS and CDR2 is YYNGEE. V shed 4 bases and J shed 2 bases, with 13 bases lying between them. CDR3 length: 14 amino acids. The CDR3 spells CASSPVRVPYEQYF. The CDR3 DNA is TGTGCCAGCAGCCCCGTTCGGGTACCCTACGAGCAGTACTTC.

J is TRBJ2-5 and V is TRBV24-1, with a weak D call TRBD1 (6 bases). Germline V gives CDR1 KGHDR, CDR2 SFDVKD. This CDR3 has 13 residues. V dropped 4 bases and J dropped 10 bases, with 15 bases sitting between them. The CDR3, as DNA: TGTGCCACCAGTGAGAGGGCCCCCAGGGGCCAGTACTTC. Its protein product is CATSERAPRGQYF.

This chain uses TRBV7-2 with TRBJ1-5; D not resolved. This CDR3 comprises 15 residues. The V gene's germline CDR1 is SGHTA and CDR2 FQGNSA. Trimming took 1 base from V and 4 from J, leaving 11 bases between them. The CDR3, as DNA: TGTGCCAGCAGCTTAGTAGTCAGCGATAATCAGCCCCAGCATTTT. As protein: CASSLVVSDNQPQHF.

The chain links TRBV18 to TRBJ1-2; the match to TRBD1 covers 10 bases. This CDR3 has 14 amino acids. CDR1 is KGHSH, CDR2 LQKENI, per germline. V gave up 3 bases and J gave up 7 bases; unmatched junction bases: 5. CDR3 sequence (DNA): TGTGCCAGCTCACCCCGGGACAGGGGATCTGGCTACACCTTC. Amino acid sequence: CASSPRDRGSGYTF.

V usage is TRBV5-1 and J usage is TRBJ2-6; D gene ambiguous. Trimming stripped 4 bases from V and 0 bases from J, with 8 bases between. Germline V gene lookup returns CDR1 SGHRS and CDR2 YFSETQ. This CDR3 comprises 15 residues. The CDR3 DNA reads TGCGCCAGCAGCGCTGAGTACTCTGGGGCCAACGTCCTGACTTTC. Translating gives CASSAEYSGANVLTF.